This TCR beta chain originates from a study of T cells in Graves' hyperthyroidism and ophthalmopathy. Study-level information: Pretreatment peripheral blood was obtained at initial diagnosis.

The study, taken as a whole, reports: Researchers report that a 13 V-J model separated ophthalmopathy from stable hyperthyroidism.

CDR1 MNHNS and CDR2 SASEGT come from the germline V gene. V lost 7 bases and J lost 6, with 9 bases in between. CDR3 length: 11 amino acids. Concerning this clonotype: Antigen unknown.

TCR beta CDR3 regions were amplified from RNA. First-round RT-PCR targeting the TCR CDR3 was performed with the HTBI primer set. MiXCR, run by TCRdb on the multiplex PCR reads, gives a single entry per CDR3 protein. The data contain about 740,000 distinct CDR3 sequences, approximately 14% of them singletons. Using 9.5 to 10 ml of fresh peripheral blood, PBMCs were prepared. This chain links TRBV6-1 with TRBJ1-1; no firm D call. The sequence was collected from a young woman with Graves' hyperthyroidism. The specimen sequenced was blood. CDR3 residues: CASTPFSEAFF. The CDR3 nucleotides read TGTGCCAGCACCCCCTTCTCTGAAGCTTTCTTT.